This TCR beta chain originates from a study of blood T cell repertoires in COVID-19. In this sample, this clone turned up a few times. Original data processing: Estimates of nucleated cell counts were drawn from the amplification of reference gene primers. Here immunoSEQ multiplex PCR was the method, and the copy in TCRdb shows in-frame clones only, minus some. The DNA gave D and trimming, while V, J and clone size come from that table. The sample carries 150,000 to 200,000 clones, 85% to 95% recorded once. Sequencing was performed on peripheral blood. This receptor was obtained from a woman aged 55 to 70 with COVID-19, enrolled during active disease.

This CDR3 is CASSEADLQGNGYEQYF. The CDR3 coding sequence is TGTGCCAGCAGTGAAGCCGATTTACAGGGCAATGGATACGAGCAGTACTTC. V and J are TRBV6-1 and TRBJ2-7; weak D call: TRBD1 (6 bases). This CDR3 is 17 amino acids long. V lost 0 bases and J lost 4, with 19 bases in between. Germline CDR1 and CDR2: MNHNS and SASEGT.